This section outlines one TCR beta chain sequence together with its context. This sample was included in a study of T cell responses to AZD1222 COVID-19 vaccine. Assay: immunoSEQ multiplex PCR; the TCRdb copy retains only in-frame clones and omits some. The sample lists about 130,000 clones, about nine tenths occurring once. This clonotype originated in an adult in good health. The source material was peripheral blood, sampled on day 0 of AZD1222 vaccination.

The CDR3 DNA sequence: TGTGCCTGGAGTCCCCCACAAATTCAAGAGACCCAGTACTTC. Its translation is CAWSPPQIQETQYF. The gene calls are TRBV30 and TRBJ2-5; no reliable D call. In germline, CDR1 is GTSNPN, CDR2 SVGIG (reference sequence). The V gene lost 2 bases and the J gene lost 2 bases, with 12 bases spanning the gap. The CDR3 has 14 residues.